This T cell receptor beta chain stems from a study of T cells after somatic rescue of genetic block. TCRdb's table, derived via immunoSEQ multiplex PCR, lists solely in-frame clones and lacks some. The sample includes about 15,000 clones, less than 85% of them seen just once. Germline CDR1 and CDR2: SQVTM and ANQGSEA. The germline V and J ends were trimmed by 0 bases and 2 bases, with 19 bases remaining between them. This CDR3 is 18 amino acids long. Sequenced input: peripheral blood mononuclear cells (PBMCs). The J gene is TRBJ2-2, the V gene TRBV29-1; perhaps D is TRBD1 or TRBD2 (5 bases each). The source of this sequence is a man aged 18-30 years. This CDR3 is CSVEDQNRGGPNTGELFF. The DNA of the CDR3 is TGCAGCGTTGAAGATCAAAATCGTGGGGGTCCAAACACCGGGGAGCTGTTTTTT.